This TCR beta chain was found in a study of blood T cell repertoires in COVID-19. The CDR3 totals 15 residues. Trimming took off 2 bases at V and 0 bases at J, with 10 bases between the two ends. CDR1 and CDR2 from the germline V gene are GTSNPN and SVGIG (reference sequence). The data were produced by immunoSEQ multiplex PCR, yet TCRdb's version contains in-frame clones alone and is incomplete. Of about 310,000 clones listed, roughly 84% are singletons. Sequencing was done on a sample of peripheral blood. The clonotype was recovered from a man aged 50-60 years with active or convalescent COVID-19. The rearrangement joins TRBV30 to TRBJ1-4, with a tentative D call TRBD1 (5 bases). As DNA, the CDR3 is TGTGCCTGGAGTCCCCAGACAGCAACTAATGAAAAACTGTTTTTT. Protein sequence: CAWSPQTATNEKLFF.